Below, one T cell receptor (beta chain) is given with its context. The sample originates from a study of blood T cell repertoires in COVID-19. Background on the study: Collection of acute and convalescent COVID-19 samples took place in the United States, Italy and Spain.

This CDR3 spans 13 amino acids. Germline V gives CDR1 SGHNT, CDR2 YYREEE (reference sequence). The germline V and J ends were trimmed by 8 bases and 1 base, with 9 bases remaining between them. In the authors' methods: For nucleated cells, counts were estimated from reference gene primer amplification. Assay: immunoSEQ multiplex PCR; the TCRdb copy retains only in-frame clones and omits some. V, J and clone size are those of that table, while D and trimming were read from the DNA. The data contain 300,000 to 450,000 clones, approximately 89% of them singletons. The V and J genes are TRBV5-4 and TRBJ2-2, with D maybe TRBD1 (6 bases). The clonotype originates from an older woman with COVID-19, enrolled during active disease. Material: peripheral blood. CDR3 bases: TGTGCCAGTAAGGACAGGAACACCGGGGAGCTGTTTTTT. It translates to CASKDRNTGELFF.